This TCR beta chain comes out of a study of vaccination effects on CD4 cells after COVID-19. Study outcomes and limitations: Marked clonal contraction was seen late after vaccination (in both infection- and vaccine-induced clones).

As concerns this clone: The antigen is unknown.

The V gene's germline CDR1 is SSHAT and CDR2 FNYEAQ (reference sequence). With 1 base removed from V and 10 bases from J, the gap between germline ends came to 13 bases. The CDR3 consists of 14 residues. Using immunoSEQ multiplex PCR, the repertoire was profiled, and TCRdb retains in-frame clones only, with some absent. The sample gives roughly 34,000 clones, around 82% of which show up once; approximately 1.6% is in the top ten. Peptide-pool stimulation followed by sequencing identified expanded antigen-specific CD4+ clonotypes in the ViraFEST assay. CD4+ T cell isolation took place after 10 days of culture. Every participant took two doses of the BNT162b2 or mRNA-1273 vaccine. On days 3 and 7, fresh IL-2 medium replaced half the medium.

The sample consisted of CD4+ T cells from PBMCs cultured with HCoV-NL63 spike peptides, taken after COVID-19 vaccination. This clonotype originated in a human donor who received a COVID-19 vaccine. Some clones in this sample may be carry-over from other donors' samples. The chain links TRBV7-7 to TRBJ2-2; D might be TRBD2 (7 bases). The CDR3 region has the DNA TGTGCCAGCAGCTTAGTTGCGGGGGCGATGGAGCTGTTTTTT. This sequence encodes CASSLVAGAMELFF. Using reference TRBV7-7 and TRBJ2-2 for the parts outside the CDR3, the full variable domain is GAGVSQSPRYKVTKRGQDVTLRCDPISSHATLYWYQQALGQGPEFLTYFNYEAQPDKSGLPSDRFSAERPEGSISTLTIQRTEQRDSAMYRCASSLVAGAMELFFGEGSRLTVL.